This T cell receptor beta chain was identified in a study of CD8 T cells in ankylosing spondylitis. The CDR3 contains 15 residues. V lost 3 bases and J 8 bases, leaving 19 bases between the germline ends. Study outcomes and limitations: In ankylosing spondylitis patients, matched synovial fluid reportedly showed significant enrichment of disease-linked clones. Past studies reported some motif variants in reactive arthritis synovial fluid and blood. In peripheral blood, disease-linked CD8+ clones occurred at relatively low frequencies.

To note about this clonotype: Its specificity is unknown.

Quantitative 5'-RACE with molecular barcodes generated TCR beta libraries. TCRdb independently ran MiXCR on the 5' RACE reads; one entry per CDR3 protein. The sample lists about 340,000 distinct CDR3 sequences, 20% occurring once. J is TRBJ1-2 and V is TRBV12-3 or TRBV12-4; D gene uncertain. Sequencing was carried out using blood, either unsorted or a sorted T cell fraction (not recorded which). This sequence was found in a male donor with ankylosing spondylitis or in good health (not recorded which). The CDR3 sequence: CASSFRGRSVEGYTF. CDR3 bases: TGTGCCAGCAGTTTCCGCGGCAGGAGCGTGGAAGGCTACACCTTC.